The T cell receptor beta chain under discussion was sequenced for a study of vaccination and CD4 T cells after COVID-19. Study-wide background: For control cultures, the treatment was a CEFX pool, an HIV-1 Nef pool, or no peptide.

For this clonotype: Its antigen is undetermined.

Indicated treatment: approximately nine-day PBMC culture with coronavirus spike peptide pools or control peptides (ViraFEST assay). With peptide pools, ViraFEST first expanded antigen-specific T cells and afterwards sequenced their TCRs. The CDR3 spans 19 residues. Germline assignment: CDR1 SGHAT and CDR2 FQNNGV. J gave up 0 bases and V 5 bases, and 16 bases lay outside the gene matches. The Oncomine TCR Beta short-read assay sequenced DNA from cultured CD4+ T cells. TCRdb analysed the PCR reads with MiXCR anew, one entry per CDR3 protein. The sample lists 10,000 to 15,000 distinct CDR3 sequences; 53% were seen once. General study results and limits: Spike mono-reactivity was the property of 304 of 307 vaccine-specific clones in convalescent patients.

The source of this sequence is a human donor who had recovered from COVID-19. The chain recombines TRBV11-2 with TRBJ2-3; 8 bases are shared with TRBD2. The source material was CD4+ T cells from blood, cultured in vitro. The CDR3 bases are TGTGCCAGCAGCCGACCGGGGACTAGTGCTAAGACTAGCACAGATACGCAGTATTTT. Its protein product is CASSRPGTSAKTSTDTQYF.